This TCR beta chain was identified during a study of T cell changes during pregnancy in multiple sclerosis. The CDR3 has 15 residues. V lost 6 bases, J lost 2 bases, and 3 bases stayed unmatched. The germline gives CDR1 SGHTA, CDR2 FQGNSA. The repertoire was sequenced with immunoSEQ multiplex PCR; TCRdb's copy has only in-frame clones and lacks some. The sample holds tens of thousands of clones; 75% to 90% are singletons and the top ten take less than 2%. The TCR sequence derives from a female donor with multiple sclerosis, enrolled in a pregnancy study. The rearrangement joins TRBV7-2 to TRBJ2-1; TRBD1 agrees at 11 bases. The sample was peripheral blood, taken after pregnancy. The CDR3 is CASRRDRGAYNEQFF. Written as DNA, the CDR3 is TGTGCCAGCAGGCGGGACAGGGGGGCCTACAATGAGCAGTTCTTC. Variable domain in full (rest from reference TRBV7-2 and TRBJ2-1): GAGVSQSPSNKVTEKGKDVELRCDPISGHTALYWYRQSLGQGLEFLIYFQGNSAPDKSGLPSDRFSAERTGGSVSTLTIQRTQQEDSAVYLCASRRDRGAYNEQFFGPGTRLTVL.